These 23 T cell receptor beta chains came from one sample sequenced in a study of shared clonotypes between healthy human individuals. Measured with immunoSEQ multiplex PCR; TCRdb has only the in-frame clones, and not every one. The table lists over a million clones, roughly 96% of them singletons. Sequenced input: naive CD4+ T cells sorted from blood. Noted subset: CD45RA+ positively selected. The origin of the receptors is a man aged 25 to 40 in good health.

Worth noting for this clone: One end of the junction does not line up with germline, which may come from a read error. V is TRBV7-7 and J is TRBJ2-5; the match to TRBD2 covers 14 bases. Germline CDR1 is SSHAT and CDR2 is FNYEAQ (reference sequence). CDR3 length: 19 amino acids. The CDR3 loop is CASSLGRTSGRSGQETQYF. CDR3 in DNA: TGTGCTAGCAGCTTAGGCAGGACTAGCGGGAGGTCTGGCCAAGAGACCCAGTACTTC.

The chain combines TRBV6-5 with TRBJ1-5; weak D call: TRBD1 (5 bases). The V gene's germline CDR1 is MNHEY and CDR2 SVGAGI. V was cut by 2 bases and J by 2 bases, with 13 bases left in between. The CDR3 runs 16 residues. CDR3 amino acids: CASSYRGVGGNQPQHF. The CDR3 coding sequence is TGTGCCAGCAGTTACCGAGGGGTGGGCGGCAATCAGCCCCAGCATTTT.

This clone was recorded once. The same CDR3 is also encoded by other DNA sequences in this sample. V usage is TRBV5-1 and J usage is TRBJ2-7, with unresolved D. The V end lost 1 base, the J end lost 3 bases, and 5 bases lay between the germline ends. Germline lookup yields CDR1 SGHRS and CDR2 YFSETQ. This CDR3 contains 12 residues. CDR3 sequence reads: CASSLSGYEQYF. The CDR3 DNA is TGCGCCAGCAGCTTGTCAGGCTACGAGCAGTACTTC.

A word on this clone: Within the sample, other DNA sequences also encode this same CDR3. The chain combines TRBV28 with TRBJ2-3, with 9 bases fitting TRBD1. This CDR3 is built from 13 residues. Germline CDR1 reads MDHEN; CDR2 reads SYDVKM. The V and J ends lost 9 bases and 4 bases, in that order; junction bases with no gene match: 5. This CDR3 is CASRRQGADTQYF. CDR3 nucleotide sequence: TGTGCCAGTCGACGACAGGGGGCAGATACGCAGTATTTT.

As DNA, the CDR3 is TGTGCCAGCACCCCTGGGGCCAACGTCCTGACTTTC. It is translated as CASTPGANVLTF. The chain uses TRBV2 and TRBJ2-6; no firm D call. The CDR3 runs to 12 residues. V was clipped by 7 bases and J by 2 bases, with 3 bases between them. The germline V gene encodes CDR1 SNHLY and CDR2 FYNNEI.

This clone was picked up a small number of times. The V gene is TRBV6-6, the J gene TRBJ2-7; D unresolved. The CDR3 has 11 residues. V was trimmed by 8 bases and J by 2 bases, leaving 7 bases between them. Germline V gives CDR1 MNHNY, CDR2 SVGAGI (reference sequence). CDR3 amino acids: CASRQAYEQYF. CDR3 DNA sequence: TGTGCCAGCCGGCAGGCCTACGAGCAGTACTTC.

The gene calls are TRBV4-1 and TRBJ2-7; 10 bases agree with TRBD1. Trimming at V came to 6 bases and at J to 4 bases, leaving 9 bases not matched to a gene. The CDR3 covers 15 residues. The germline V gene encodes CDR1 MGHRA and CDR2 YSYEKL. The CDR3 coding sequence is TGCGCCAGCAGTTCTATTGGACAGGGGGAATACGAGCAGTACTTC. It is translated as CASSSIGQGEYEQYF.

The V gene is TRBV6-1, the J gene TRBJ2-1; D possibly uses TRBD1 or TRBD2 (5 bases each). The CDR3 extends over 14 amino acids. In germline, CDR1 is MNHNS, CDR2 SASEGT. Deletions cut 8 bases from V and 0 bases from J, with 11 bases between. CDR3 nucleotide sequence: TGTGCCAGCCGAGGGACCAACTCCTACAATGAGCAGTTCTTC. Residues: CASRGTNSYNEQFF.

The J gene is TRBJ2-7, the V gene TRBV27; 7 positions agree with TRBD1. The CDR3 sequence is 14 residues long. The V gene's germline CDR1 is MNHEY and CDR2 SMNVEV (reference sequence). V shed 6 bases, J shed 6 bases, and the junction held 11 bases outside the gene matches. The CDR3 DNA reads TGTGCCAGCAGATCAGCGACAGGGAATGGCGAGCAGTACTTC. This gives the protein CASRSATGNGEQYF.

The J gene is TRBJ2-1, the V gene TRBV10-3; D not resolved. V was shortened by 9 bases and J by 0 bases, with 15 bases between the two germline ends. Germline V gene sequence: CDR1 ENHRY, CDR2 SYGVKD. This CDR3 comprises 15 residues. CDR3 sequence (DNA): TGTGCCATTTCGGAGCTTAGAACCTCCTACAATGAGCAGTTCTTC. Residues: CAISELRTSYNEQFF.

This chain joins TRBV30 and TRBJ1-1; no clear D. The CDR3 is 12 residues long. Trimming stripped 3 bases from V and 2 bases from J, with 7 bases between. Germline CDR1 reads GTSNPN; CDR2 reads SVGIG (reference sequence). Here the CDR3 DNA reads TGTGCCTGGAGGAGGGATAACACTGAAGCTTTCTTT. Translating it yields CAWRRDNTEAFF.

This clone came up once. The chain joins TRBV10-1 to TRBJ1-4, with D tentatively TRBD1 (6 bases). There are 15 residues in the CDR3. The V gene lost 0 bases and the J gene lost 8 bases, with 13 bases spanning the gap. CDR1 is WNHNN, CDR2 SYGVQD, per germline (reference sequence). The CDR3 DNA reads TGCGCCAGCAGTGAGTCCCGGGGGCCCTCGGAAAAACTGTTTTTT. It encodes CASSESRGPSEKLFF.

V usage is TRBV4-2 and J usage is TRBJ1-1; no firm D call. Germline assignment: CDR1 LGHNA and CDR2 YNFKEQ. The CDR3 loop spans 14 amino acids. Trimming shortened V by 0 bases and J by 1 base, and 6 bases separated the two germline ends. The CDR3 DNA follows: TGTGCCAGCAGCCAAGATTGGGGGAACACTGAAGCTTTCTTT. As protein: CASSQDWGNTEAFF.

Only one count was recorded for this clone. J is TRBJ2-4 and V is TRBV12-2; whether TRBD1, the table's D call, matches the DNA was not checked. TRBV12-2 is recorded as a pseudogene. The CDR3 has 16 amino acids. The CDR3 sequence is CASRPRDRGIPNIQYF. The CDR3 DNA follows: TGTGCAAGTCGCCCCCGTGACAGGGGAATTCCAAACATTCAGTACTTC.

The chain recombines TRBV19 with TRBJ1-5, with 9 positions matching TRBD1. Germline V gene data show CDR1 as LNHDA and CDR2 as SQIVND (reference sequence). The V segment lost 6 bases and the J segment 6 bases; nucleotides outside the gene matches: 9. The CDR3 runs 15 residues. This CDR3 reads CASRPGQGVTQPQHF. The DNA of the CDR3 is TGTGCCAGTAGGCCGGGACAGGGTGTAACTCAGCCCCAGCATTTT.

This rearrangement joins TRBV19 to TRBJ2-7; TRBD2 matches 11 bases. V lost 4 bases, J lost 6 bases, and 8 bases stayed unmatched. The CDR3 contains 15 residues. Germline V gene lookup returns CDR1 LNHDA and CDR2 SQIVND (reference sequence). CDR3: CASSTLAGGPTEQYF. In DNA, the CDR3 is TGTGCCAGTAGTACTTTAGCGGGAGGGCCGACCGAGCAGTACTTC.

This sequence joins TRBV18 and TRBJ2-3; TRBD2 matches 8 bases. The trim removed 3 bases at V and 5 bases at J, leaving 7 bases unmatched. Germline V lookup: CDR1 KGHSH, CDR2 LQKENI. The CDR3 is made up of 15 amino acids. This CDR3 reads CASSPTSGRGDTQYF. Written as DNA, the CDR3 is TGTGCCAGCTCACCCACCTCCGGGAGGGGAGATACGCAGTATTTT.

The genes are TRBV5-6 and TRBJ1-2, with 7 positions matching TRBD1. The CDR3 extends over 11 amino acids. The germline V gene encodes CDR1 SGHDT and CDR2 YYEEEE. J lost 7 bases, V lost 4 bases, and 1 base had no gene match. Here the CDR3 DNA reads TGTGCCAGCAGCAGGACAGGTGGCTACACCTTC. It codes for CASSRTGGYTF. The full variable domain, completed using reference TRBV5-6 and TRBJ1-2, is DAGVTQSPTHLIKTRGQQVTLRCSPKSGHDTVSWYQQALGQGPQFIFQYYEEEERQRGNFPDRFSGHQFPNYSSELNVNALLLGDSALYLCASSRTGGYTFGSGTRLTVV.

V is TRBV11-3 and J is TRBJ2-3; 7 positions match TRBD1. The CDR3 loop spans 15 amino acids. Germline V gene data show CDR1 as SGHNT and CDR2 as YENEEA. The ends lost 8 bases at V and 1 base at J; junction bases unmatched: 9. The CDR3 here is CASPLTGVRTDTQYF. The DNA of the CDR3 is TGTGCCAGCCCGTTAACAGGGGTTCGCACAGATACGCAGTATTTT.

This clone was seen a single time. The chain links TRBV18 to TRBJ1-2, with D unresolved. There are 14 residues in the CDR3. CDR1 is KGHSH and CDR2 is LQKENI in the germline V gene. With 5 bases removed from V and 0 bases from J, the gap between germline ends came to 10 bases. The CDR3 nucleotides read TGTGCCAGCTCATTAGTCGCAGCTAACTATGGCTACACCTTC. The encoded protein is CASSLVAANYGYTF.

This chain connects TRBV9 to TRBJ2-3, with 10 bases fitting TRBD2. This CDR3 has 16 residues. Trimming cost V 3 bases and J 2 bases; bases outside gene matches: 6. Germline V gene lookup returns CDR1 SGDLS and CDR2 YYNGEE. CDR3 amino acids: CASSAGLAVTTDTQYF. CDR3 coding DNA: TGTGCCAGCAGCGCCGGACTAGCGGTTACCACAGATACGCAGTATTTT. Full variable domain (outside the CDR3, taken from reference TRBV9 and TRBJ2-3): DSGVTQTPKHLITATGQRVTLRCSPRSGDLSVYWYQQSLDQGLQFLIQYYNGEERAKGNILERFSAQQFPDLHSELNLSSLELGDSALYFCASSAGLAVTTDTQYFGPGTRLTVL.

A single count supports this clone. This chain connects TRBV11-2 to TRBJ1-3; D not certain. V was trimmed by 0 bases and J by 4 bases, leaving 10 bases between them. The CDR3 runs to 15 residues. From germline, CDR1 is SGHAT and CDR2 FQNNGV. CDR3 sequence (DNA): TGTGCCAGCAGCTTAGAGGCTCGAACGGGAAACACCATATATTTT. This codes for CASSLEARTGNTIYF.

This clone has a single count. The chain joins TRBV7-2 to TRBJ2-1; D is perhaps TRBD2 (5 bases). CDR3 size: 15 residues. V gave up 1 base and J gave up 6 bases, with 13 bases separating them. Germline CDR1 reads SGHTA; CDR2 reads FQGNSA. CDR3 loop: CASSLDRGIFNEQFF. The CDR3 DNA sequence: TGTGCCAGCAGCTTAGACCGGGGAATTTTCAATGAGCAGTTCTTC. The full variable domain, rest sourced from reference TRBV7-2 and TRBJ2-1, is GAGVSQSPSNKVTEKGKDVELRCDPISGHTALYWYRQSLGQGLEFLIYFQGNSAPDKSGLPSDRFSAERTGGSVSTLTIQRTQQEDSAVYLCASSLDRGIFNEQFFGPGTRLTVL.